Following are 25 T cell receptor beta chains from one sample sequenced in a study of blood T cell repertoires in COVID-19. The repertoire was sequenced with immunoSEQ multiplex PCR; TCRdb's copy has only in-frame clones and lacks some. The sample lists about 240,000 clones, about 87% occurring once. Sequencing used peripheral blood. Every receptor here comes from a woman aged 70 to 79 with active or convalescent COVID-19.

J is TRBJ1-2 and V is TRBV11-2; 10 nucleotides line up with TRBD1. This CDR3 has 13 residues. CDR1 and CDR2 (germline): SGHAT, FQNNGV. Trimming cost V 5 bases and J 7 bases; bases outside gene matches: 4. CDR3 DNA sequence: TGTGCCAGCAGCCGACAGGGGGCATTTGGCTACACCTTC. As protein: CASSRQGAFGYTF.

The V gene is TRBV3-1 (or the pseudogene TRBV3-2), the J gene TRBJ2-7, with TRBD2 matching over 9 bases. The CDR3 has 13 amino acids. In germline, CDR1 is LGHDT, CDR2 YNNKEL (reference sequence). Losses at the gene ends were 4 bases for V and 7 bases for J; bases not matched to a gene: 5. The CDR3 is CASSLAGVWEQYF. CDR3 DNA: TGTGCCAGCAGCCTAGCGGGGGTTTGGGAGCAGTACTTC.

The chain recombines TRBV6-6 with TRBJ1-4, with D possibly TRBD1 on 6 matching bases. The germline V and J ends were trimmed by 6 bases and 4 bases, with 12 bases remaining between them. Per the germline V gene, CDR1 is MNHNY and CDR2 is SVGAGI (reference sequence). The CDR3 totals 14 residues. Here the CDR3 DNA reads TGTGCCAGCAGCAGGGGACCGATTAATGAAAAACTGTTTTTT. As protein: CASSRGPINEKLFF.

Comments on this clone: Sequence at one end of the junction differs from germline and may be a read error. The chain links TRBV6-6 to TRBJ2-2; tentatively, D is TRBD1 (6 bases). CDR3 size: 11 residues. Germline CDR1 is MNHNY and CDR2 is SVGAGI (reference sequence). The CDR3 coding sequence is TGTGCCAGCAAGGGGGACGGACTCAGTGATTTT. Amino acid sequence: CASKGDGLSDF.

The genes are TRBV5-1 and TRBJ1-2; TRBD1 aligns across 7 bases. This CDR3 comprises 13 residues. V dropped 4 bases and J dropped 5; count of bases not matched to a gene: 5. Germline-derived CDR1 and CDR2 are SGHRS and YFSETQ. As DNA, the CDR3 is TGCGCCAGCAGCATAGACAGGGTTTATGGCTACACCTTC. Protein: CASSIDRVYGYTF.

This clone was recorded a few times. V is TRBV6-1 and J is TRBJ1-3, with D hard to call. CDR1 is MNHNS and CDR2 is SASEGT in the germline V gene. V lost 3 bases and J 0 bases, leaving 9 bases between the germline ends. The CDR3 consists of 15 residues. CDR3 loop: CASSDRHLSGNTIYF. The CDR3 DNA sequence: TGTGCCAGCAGTGATAGACACCTCTCTGGAAACACCATATATTTT.

About this clone itself: In the same sample, other DNA sequences code for this CDR3. This rearrangement joins TRBV6-4 to TRBJ2-2, with TRBD1 matching 8 bases. CDR1 is MRHNA and CDR2 is SNTAGT in the germline V gene. There are 13 residues in the CDR3. J lost 5 bases, V lost 6 bases, and 2 bases had no gene match. CDR3 nucleotides: TGTGCCAGCAGAGGACAGGGAACCGGGGAGCTGTTTTTT. Protein sequence: CASRGQGTGELFF.

The J gene is TRBJ2-5, the V gene TRBV4-3; 8 bases map to TRBD1. Germline V gene data show CDR1 as LGHNA and CDR2 as YSLEER. V lost 6 bases to trimming and J lost 7 bases; unmatched junction nucleotides: 10. The CDR3 consists of 14 residues. CDR3 amino acids: CASRDRADLGTQYF. The CDR3 coding sequence is TGCGCCAGCAGGGACAGGGCAGATTTGGGGACCCAGTACTTC.

The J gene is TRBJ1-3, the V gene TRBV3-1 (or the pseudogene TRBV3-2); D is ambiguous. CDR3 size: 12 residues. Per the germline V gene, CDR1 is LGHDT and CDR2 is YNNKEL (reference sequence). V lost 4 bases, J lost 1 base, and 2 bases lay in between. CDR3 amino acids: CASSPSGNTIYF. The DNA of the CDR3 is TGTGCCAGCAGCCCATCTGGAAACACCATATATTTT.

About this clone: This sample includes further DNA sequences coding for the same CDR3. The chain couples TRBV3-1 (or the pseudogene TRBV3-2) to TRBJ2-5; unclear D gene. V lost 4 bases and J lost 1, with 7 bases in between. CDR1 is LGHDT, CDR2 YNNKEL, per germline (reference sequence). The CDR3 loop spans 13 amino acids. Here the CDR3 reads CASSPTAQETQYF. CDR3 sequence (DNA): TGTGCCAGCAGCCCGACTGCCCAAGAGACCCAGTACTTC.

This clone turned up a few times. J is TRBJ2-7 and V is TRBV3-1 (or the pseudogene TRBV3-2); D is possibly TRBD2 (6 bases). Germline V gene sequence: CDR1 LGHDT, CDR2 YNNKEL (reference sequence). This CDR3 comprises 14 residues. Trimming shortened V by 2 bases and J by 7 bases, and 15 bases separated the two germline ends. In DNA form, the CDR3 reads TGTGCCAGCAGCCAAACGGGAGCAAAGGGGGAGCAGTACTTC. This gives the protein CASSQTGAKGEQYF.

This sequence joins TRBV10-3 and TRBJ1-1, with 8 nucleotides matching TRBD1. The CDR3 is 16 amino acids. Per the germline V gene, CDR1 is ENHRY and CDR2 is SYGVKD. The junction had 14 bases not matched to a gene; V was cut back by 6 bases and J by 5 bases. CDR3 DNA: TGTGCCATCAGCCAGGGGGCCGTCCGCTCGGGGACTGAAGCTTTCTTT. It encodes CAISQGAVRSGTEAFF.

The rearrangement uses TRBV4-2 and TRBJ2-3, with TRBD1 as a possible D gene (6 bases). V gave up 0 bases and J gave up 5 bases, with 9 bases separating them. The CDR3 loop spans 14 amino acids. Germline lookup yields CDR1 LGHNA and CDR2 YNFKEQ. The CDR3 DNA follows: TGTGCCAGCAGCCAAGAGGGGGCACAAGATACGCAGTATTTT. This codes for CASSQEGAQDTQYF.

This clone was seen a handful of times. The chain links TRBV5-1 to TRBJ1-1; 7 bases are a match to TRBD1. With V trimmed by 5 bases and J by 1 base, 14 bases remained unmatched. The CDR3 length is 17 residues. The germline V gene encodes CDR1 SGHRS and CDR2 YFSETQ. CDR3 sequence: CASRALESGTANTEAFF. CDR3 DNA: TGCGCCAGCAGGGCTCTGGAGTCGGGGACAGCGAACACTGAAGCTTTCTTT.

The J gene is TRBJ2-3, the V gene TRBV20-1; 9 bases are shared with TRBD2. V dropped 3 bases and J dropped 0; count of bases not matched to a gene: 10. This CDR3 comprises 17 residues. Germline-derived CDR1 and CDR2 are DFQATT and SNEGSKA (reference sequence). CDR3 in amino acids: CSASDISGGHSTDTQYF. CDR3 DNA: TGCAGTGCTAGTGATATTAGCGGGGGACATAGCACAGATACGCAGTATTTT.

This clone was counted a few times. The chain recombines TRBV11-2 with TRBJ2-1, with a tentative D call TRBD2 (5 bases). Trimming stripped 5 bases from V and 7 bases from J, with 15 bases between. The CDR3 contains 14 residues. The germline V gene encodes CDR1 SGHAT and CDR2 FQNNGV. For the CDR3, the DNA is TGTGCCAGCAGCCCTTCTACTAGTATGAATGAGCAGTTCTTC. It encodes CASSPSTSMNEQFF. The whole variable domain, filled in from reference TRBV11-2 and TRBJ2-1, reads EAGVAQSPRYKIIEKRQSVAFWCNPISGHATLYWYQQILGQGPKLLIQFQNNGVVDDSQLPKDRFSAERLKGVDSTLKIQPAKLEDSAVYLCASSPSTSMNEQFFGPGTRLTVL.

This sequence joins TRBV25-1 and TRBJ1-1, with D possibly TRBD1 on 5 matching bases. The length of the CDR3 is 14 residues. Between the trimmed V and J ends, which lost 7 bases and 3 bases, there was a span of 15 bases. Germline loops: CDR1 MGHDK, CDR2 SYGVNS. The CDR3 loop is CASTQGVMDTEAFF. The CDR3 DNA sequence: TGTGCCAGCACTCAGGGCGTTATGGACACTGAAGCTTTCTTT.

The rearrangement uses TRBV7-3 and TRBJ2-1, with 8 bases lining up with TRBD2. The CDR3 is made up of 11 amino acids. CDR1 is SGHTA, CDR2 FQGTGA, per germline. J gave up 14 bases and V 5 bases, and 5 bases lay outside the gene matches. For the CDR3, the DNA is TGTGCCAGCAGCCACGGGGGGGCCGAGTTCTTC. Amino acid sequence: CASSHGGAEFF.

The genes are TRBV18 and TRBJ1-5; maybe TRBD1 (5 bases). CDR3 length: 14 residues. Germline V gene data show CDR1 as KGHSH and CDR2 as LQKENI. V was cut by 2 bases and J by 7 bases, with 12 bases left in between. This chain's CDR3 is CASSPKGLGQPQHF. CDR3 DNA sequence: TGTGCCAGCTCACCAAAGGGGCTGGGGCAGCCCCAGCATTTT.

This clone was observed once. V is TRBV27 and J is TRBJ2-7; 10 bases align to TRBD1. The CDR3 runs to 14 residues. Trimming removed 5 bases from V and 2 bases from J; junction bases left unmatched: 3. Germline-derived CDR1 and CDR2 are MNHEY and SMNVEV (reference sequence). CDR3 bases: TGTGCCAGCAGTGTGGGACAGGGGCCCTACGAGCAGTACTTC. The encoded protein is CASSVGQGPYEQYF.

The V and J genes are TRBV4-3 and TRBJ2-3, with D possibly being TRBD1 (5 bases). Trimming removed 4 bases from V and 1 base from J, with 6 bases in between. From germline, CDR1 is LGHNA and CDR2 YSLEER. This CDR3 has 13 residues. The CDR3 sequence: CASSLGRTDTQYF. For the CDR3, the DNA is TGCGCCAGCAGCCTGGGGCGCACAGATACGCAGTATTTT.

The V call is TRBV12-3 or TRBV12-4, the J call TRBJ1-2; D gene uncertain. Trimming took 6 bases from V and 6 from J, leaving 11 bases between them. The CDR3 consists of 12 residues. Here the CDR3 reads CASRLEGDGYTF. In DNA form, the CDR3 reads TGTGCCAGCAGGCTAGAAGGCGATGGCTACACCTTC.

The chain is built from TRBV27 and TRBJ2-7; D not certain. V was clipped by 5 bases and J by 2 bases, with 22 bases between them. Germline lookup yields CDR1 MNHEY and CDR2 SMNVEV (reference sequence). The CDR3 totals 17 residues. The CDR3 loop reads CASSPNGLQTRPYEQYF. CDR3 nucleotides: TGTGCCAGCAGTCCAAACGGTTTACAGACACGACCCTACGAGCAGTACTTC.

The chain combines TRBV19 with TRBJ2-7; weak D call: TRBD1 (5 bases). V was cut by 5 bases and J by 3 bases, with 14 bases left in between. Germline CDR1 is LNHDA and CDR2 is SQIVND (reference sequence). CDR3 length: 14 residues. The CDR3 here is CASSPQGKVYEQYF. CDR3 nucleotides: TGTGCCAGTAGTCCCCAGGGAAAGGTCTACGAGCAGTACTTC. The full variable domain, with the rest looked up from reference TRBV19 and TRBJ2-7, is DGGITQSPKYLFRKEGQNVTLSCEQNLNHDAMYWYRQDPGQGLRLIYYSQIVNDFQKGDIAEGYSVSREKKESFPLTVTSAQKNPTAFYLCASSPQGKVYEQYFGPGTRLTVT.

J is TRBJ2-5 and V is TRBV27, with D unresolved. From germline, CDR1 is MNHEY and CDR2 SMNVEV (reference sequence). The CDR3 covers 14 residues. The V gene lost 3 bases and the J gene lost 4 bases, with 12 bases spanning the gap. CDR3 loop: CASSFESMAETQYF. The CDR3, as DNA: TGTGCCAGCAGTTTTGAAAGTATGGCAGAGACCCAGTACTTC.